This is a list of T cell receptor beta chains from one sample in a study of CD4+ T cells in melanoma. Using immunoSEQ multiplex PCR, the repertoire was profiled, and TCRdb retains in-frame clones only, with some absent. The sample includes some 6,600 clones, more than 65% of them seen just once. The sequencing input was cells from a culture (not recorded whether cultured in vitro). These receptors were taken from a human donor with melanoma. Each CDR3 is given with its conserved first and last residue. D genes are given only for firm matches. For some rows the clone size is stated as once, few or many, or as a class when expanded; others skip it.

>TRBV6-4|-|TRBJ2-5|TRBD2
TGTGCCAGCAGTGACTCGGGTAGCGGGGGGGCCGGGGAGACCCAGTACTTC
CASSDSGSGGAGETQYF
>TRBV28|-|TRBJ1-5|-
TGTGCCAGCAGCCCCCTGGCAGTTTTTCGCAATCAGCCCCAGCATTTT
CASSPLAVFRNQPQHF
>TRBV4-1|-|TRBJ2-3|TRBD2
TGCGCCAGCAGCCAAGAAGGTGGGACTAGCGGGGGGGCATGGGATACGCAGTATTTT
CASSQEGGTSGGAWDTQYF
>TRBV5-1|-|TRBJ2-4|TRBD2
TGCGCCAGCAGCCTGGGACTAGCGGGGGGGCCAGCCAAAAACATTCAGTACTTC
CASSLGLAGGPAKNIQYF
>TRBV5-4|-|TRBJ1-1|-
TGTGCCAGCAGCTTGGCCTTGGACAACACTGAAGCTTTCTTT
CASSLALDNTEAFF
>TRBV7-9|-|TRBJ1-2|-
TGTGCCAGCAGCTTAGACAGGAAGCTATATGGCTACACCTTC
CASSLDRKLYGYTF
>TRBV15|-|TRBJ2-5|-
TGTGCCACCAGCAGAGAGGGGGATCAAGAGACCCAGTACTTC
CATSREGDQETQYF
>TRBV23-1|large|TRBJ1-3|TRBD1
TGCGCCAGCAGTTCCGGGAGGGGGCCTGCTAAAACGGCCGGAAACACCATATATTTT
CASSSGRGPAKTAGNTIYF
>TRBV5-4|once|TRBJ1-4|TRBD1
TGTGCCAGCAGCTTGGCCAACCCGGGACAGGGGAGAAAACTGTTTTTT
CASSLANPGQGRKLFF
>TRBV29-1|few|TRBJ1-1|-
TGCAGCGTTTCAAAGGGGGGGGCAAACACTGAAGCTTTCTTT
CSVSKGGANTEAFF
>TRBV10-1|-|TRBJ1-1|-
TGCGCCAGCAGTGGAACCCGGACAAGCCCCACTGAAGCTTTCTTT
CASSGTRTSPTEAFF
>TRBV7-9|-|TRBJ1-3|-
TGTGCCAGCAGCCCCAGGGGAGGAAACACCATATATTTT
CASSPRGGNTIYF
>TRBV6-5|-|TRBJ2-6|-
TGTGCCACCGAACGCGGGGGCGACGGGGCCAACGTCCTGACTTTC
CATERGGDGANVLTF
>TRBV7-8|large|TRBJ1-4|-
TGTGCCAGCAGCCTCGCGGGAAGGCTGTTTTTT
CASSLAGRLFF
>TRBV6-5|-|TRBJ2-5|-
TGTGCCAGCAGTTACGGGACTCGACCACAAGAGACCCAGTACTTC
CASSYGTRPQETQYF
>TRBV6-1|-|TRBJ1-3|TRBD1
TGTGCCAGTAGTGACAGGGCTGGAAACACCATATATTTT
CASSDRAGNTIYF
>TRBV30|once|TRBJ1-1|-
TGTGCCTGGAGTGCGCGCACTGAAGCTTTCTTT
CAWSARTEAFF
>TRBV30|-|TRBJ1-1|-
TGTGCCTGTCCCCGGGGCCAGTACACTGAAGCTTTCTTT
CACPRGQYTEAFF